The subject of this entry is one TCR beta chain. Its antigen is undetermined. This entry is derived from a study of response to subunit inactivated influenza vaccine. TCRdb redid the calling of the RT-PCR reads with MiXCR, one entry per CDR3 protein. The sample has 550,000 to 600,000 distinct CDR3 sequences; over 9.5% are singletons. The study's findings and limits: The authors put forward the suggestion that each seasonal influenza vaccination may bring in only a limited number of new T cells.

Germline loops: CDR1 SEHNR, CDR2 FQNEAQ (reference sequence). This CDR3 has 14 residues. The germline V and J ends were trimmed by 5 bases and 6 bases, with 14 bases remaining between them. V is TRBV7-9 and J is TRBJ2-1; D might be TRBD2 (5 bases). The sequencing here drew on PBMCs from blood, taken on the day of vaccination. The sequence derives from a man between 50 and 59 years old who received an inactivated influenza vaccine. Here the CDR3 reads CASSRGLTGNEQFF. Written as DNA, the CDR3 is TGTGCCAGCAGCAGAGGACTGACCGGCAATGAGCAGTTCTTC.